The 12 T cell receptor beta chains presented below share a single source sample, sequenced in a study of long-term antiretroviral therapy in people with HIV. An immunoSEQ assay, version v3.0, was performed at survey level. Sequencing was performed with immunoSEQ multiplex PCR; in TCRdb, only in-frame clones are kept and a portion is missing. The sample yields roughly 36,000 clones, approximately 85% seen once. The sample here was unsorted PBMCs, taken around 2.7 years before starting antiretroviral therapy. The source is a woman aged 25 to 45 with HIV.

The chain employs TRBV5-6 and TRBJ1-1, with D perhaps matching TRBD1 (6 bases). The CDR3 contains 13 residues. Trimming shortened V by 3 bases and J by 3 bases, and 9 bases separated the two germline ends. The germline V gene has CDR1 SGHDT and CDR2 YYEEEE. The CDR3 bases are TGTGCCAGCAGCTGGAGGGGGGACACTGAAGCTTTCTTT. Translating gives CASSWRGDTEAFF.

The chain employs TRBV2 and TRBJ2-1; D is undetermined. CDR1 SNHLY and CDR2 FYNNEI come from the germline V gene. Trimming shortened V by 8 bases and J by 9 bases, and 17 bases separated the two germline ends. CDR3 length equals 13 residues. This CDR3 reads CASSGTLSSEQFF. The DNA of the CDR3 is TGTGCCAGCTCGGGCACTCTCAGTTCTGAGCAGTTCTTC.

This chain joins TRBV29-1 and TRBJ1-1, with D possibly being TRBD1 (6 bases). The CDR3 runs 13 residues. V was trimmed by 3 bases and J by 4 bases, leaving 12 bases between them. Germline CDR1 is SQVTM and CDR2 is ANQGSEA. The DNA for the CDR3 is TGCAGCGTTGACAGCGGGGGCTCCACTGAAGCTTTCTTT. Protein product: CSVDSGGSTEAFF.

The chain is built from TRBV9 and TRBJ2-5, with TRBD2 as a possible D gene (7 bases). The CDR3 loop spans 15 amino acids. V lost 2 bases and J 1 base, leaving 12 bases between the germline ends. CDR1 and CDR2 from the germline V gene are SGDLS and YYNGEE. The CDR3 DNA reads as TGTGCCAGCAGCGTGGGCGGGGGCCCCCAAGAGACCCAGTACTTC. This codes for CASSVGGGPQETQYF.

V usage is TRBV7-6 and J usage is TRBJ2-7, with TRBD1 matching over 9 bases. The CDR3 length is 15 residues. Germline CDR1 SGHVS, CDR2 FNYEAQ. V was pared by 3 bases and J by 7 bases, with 10 bases of the junction left unmatched. The CDR3 region is CASSFGAGQGGEQYF. CDR3 coding DNA: TGTGCCAGCAGCTTCGGCGCGGGACAGGGTGGAGAGCAGTACTTC.

V usage is TRBV7-6 and J usage is TRBJ1-1; a weak D match, TRBD1 (6 bases). The V gene lost 1 base and the J gene lost 0 bases, with 18 bases spanning the gap. Germline-derived CDR1 and CDR2 are SGHVS and FNYEAQ. This CDR3 region has 18 residues. CDR3 nucleotides: TGTGCCAGCAGCTTAGAAATGGGGGCCCTATCCATGAACACTGAAGCTTTCTTT. It is translated as CASSLEMGALSMNTEAFF.

This chain links TRBV9 with TRBJ1-2; TRBD1 matches at 8 bases. Trimming took 3 bases from V and 7 from J; bases not matched to a gene: 8. This CDR3 comprises 14 residues. Per germline, CDR1 SGDLS and CDR2 YYNGEE. The CDR3 region is CASSGEDREVGYTF. CDR3 sequence (DNA): TGTGCCAGCAGCGGGGAGGACAGGGAGGTTGGCTACACCTTC.

This clone turned up a few times. The chain is built from TRBV4-1 and TRBJ1-2, with D possibly matching TRBD1 (5 bases). CDR3 length equals 15 residues. V gave up 5 bases and J gave up 6 bases, with 19 bases separating them. From germline, CDR1 is MGHRA and CDR2 YSYEKL. Here the CDR3 reads CASSSFEGGENGYTF. The CDR3 DNA reads as TGCGCCAGCAGCTCTTTTGAGGGAGGGGAGAATGGCTACACCTTC.

Only one count was recorded for this clone. The V gene is TRBV4-2, the J gene TRBJ2-2; 10 nucleotides match TRBD2. CDR1 and CDR2 (germline): LGHNA, YNFKEQ. This CDR3 spans 16 amino acids. The V segment lost 1 base and the J segment 6 bases; nucleotides outside the gene matches: 5. CDR3 sequence reads: CASSQAYLAGAGELFF. As DNA, the CDR3 is TGTGCCAGCAGCCAAGCGTATCTAGCGGGGGCCGGGGAGCTGTTTTTT.

The CDR3 region has the DNA TGTGCCAGCAGCTTATCAGGTCCGCGAAGCGGGGGGGCCTATGAGCAGTTCTTC. The encoded protein is CASSLSGPRSGGAYEQFF. The chain is built from TRBV7-3 and TRBJ2-1; 10 nucleotides line up with TRBD2. The CDR3 contains 18 residues. CDR1 and CDR2 (germline): SGHTA, FQGTGA. The trim removed 2 bases at V and 8 bases at J, leaving 15 bases unmatched.

V is TRBV5-1 and J is TRBJ2-2, with 13 positions matching TRBD2. The V gene end was trimmed by 0 bases and the J gene end by 4 bases; junction bases not matched to a gene: 6. Germline V gene lookup returns CDR1 SGHRS and CDR2 YFSETQ. The CDR3 is 18 amino acids. This CDR3 reads CASSLAMGTSGATGELFF. The CDR3 DNA follows: TGCGCCAGCAGCTTGGCCATGGGGACTAGCGGGGCCACCGGGGAGCTGTTTTTT.

This rearrangement joins TRBV6-1 to TRBJ1-1; D is unclear. Germline CDR1 is MNHNS and CDR2 is SASEGT. V was pared by 6 bases and J by 0 bases, with 8 bases between. CDR3 size: 13 residues. This CDR3 is CASRDVMNTEAFF. The CDR3 region has the DNA TGTGCCAGCAGGGACGTCATGAACACTGAAGCTTTCTTT.